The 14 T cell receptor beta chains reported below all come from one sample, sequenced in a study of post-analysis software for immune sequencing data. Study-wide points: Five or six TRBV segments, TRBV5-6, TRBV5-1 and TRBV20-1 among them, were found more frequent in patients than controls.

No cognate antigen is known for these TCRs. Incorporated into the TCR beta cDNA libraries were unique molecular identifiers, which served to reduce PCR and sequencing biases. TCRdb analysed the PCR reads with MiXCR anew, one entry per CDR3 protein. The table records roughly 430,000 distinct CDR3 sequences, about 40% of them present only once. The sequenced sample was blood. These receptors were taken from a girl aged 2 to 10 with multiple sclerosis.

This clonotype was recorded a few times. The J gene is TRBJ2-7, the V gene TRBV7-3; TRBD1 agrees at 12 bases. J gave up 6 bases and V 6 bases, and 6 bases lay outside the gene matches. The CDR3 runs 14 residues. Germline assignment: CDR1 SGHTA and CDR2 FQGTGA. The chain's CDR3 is CASRPGQGAIEQYF. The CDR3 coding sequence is TGTGCCAGCAGGCCGGGACAGGGGGCTATCGAGCAGTACTTC.

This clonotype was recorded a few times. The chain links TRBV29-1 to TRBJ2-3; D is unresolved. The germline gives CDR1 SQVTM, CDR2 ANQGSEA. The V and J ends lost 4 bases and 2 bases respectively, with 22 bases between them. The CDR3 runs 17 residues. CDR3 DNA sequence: TGCAGCGTTGTTAGGCGGCCTCCCACACCACACACAGATACGCAGTATTTT. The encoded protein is CSVVRRPPTPHTDTQYF.

CDR3 DNA sequence: TGTGCCACCAGTGATTCCCCCCCGAGGGCGGCCTTCCAAGAGACCCAGTACTTC. Its protein product is CATSDSPPRAAFQETQYF. This chain links TRBV24-1 with TRBJ2-5; D possibly corresponds to TRBD2 (5 bases). This CDR3 has 18 residues. Trimming pared 2 bases from V and 1 base from J, leaving 19 bases between. Germline values: CDR1 KGHDR, CDR2 SFDVKD.

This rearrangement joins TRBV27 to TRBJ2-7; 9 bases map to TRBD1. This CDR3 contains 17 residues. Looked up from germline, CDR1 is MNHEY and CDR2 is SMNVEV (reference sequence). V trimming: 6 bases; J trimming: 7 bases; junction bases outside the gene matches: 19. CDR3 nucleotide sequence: TGTGCCAGCAGACACCGTCTAGACAGGGGGGGAATGGGAGAGCAGTACTTC. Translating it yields CASRHRLDRGGMGEQYF.

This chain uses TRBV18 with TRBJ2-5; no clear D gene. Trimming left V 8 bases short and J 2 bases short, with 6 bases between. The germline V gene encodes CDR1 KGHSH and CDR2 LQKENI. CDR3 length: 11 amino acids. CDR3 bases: TGTGCCAGCCCATCTCAAGAGACCCAGTACTTC. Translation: CASPSQETQYF.

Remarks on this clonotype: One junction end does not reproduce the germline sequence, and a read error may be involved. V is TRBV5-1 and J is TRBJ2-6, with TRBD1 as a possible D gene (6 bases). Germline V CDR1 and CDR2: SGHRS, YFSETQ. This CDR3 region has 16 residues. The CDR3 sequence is CANSLAPGARANVLTF. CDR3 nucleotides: TGCGCCAACAGCTTGGCCCCAGGGGCGCGGGCCAACGTCCTGACTTTC.

CDR3 protein: CASSPAHEGSYEQYF. The CDR3 DNA reads TGTGCCAGCAGTCCAGCTCATGAAGGATCCTACGAGCAGTACTTC. The V gene is TRBV28, the J gene TRBJ2-7; D call uncertain. The CDR3 totals 15 residues. Germline CDR1 is MDHEN and CDR2 is SYDVKM. Trimming shortened V by 5 bases and J by 1 base, and 15 bases separated the two germline ends.

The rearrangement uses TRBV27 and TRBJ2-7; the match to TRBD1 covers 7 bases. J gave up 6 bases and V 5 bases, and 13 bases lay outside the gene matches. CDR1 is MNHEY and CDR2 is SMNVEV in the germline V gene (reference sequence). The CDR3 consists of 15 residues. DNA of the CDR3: TGTGCCAGCAGTCCGCTGGGGACAGCAGCCGGCGAGCAGTACTTC. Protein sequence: CASSPLGTAAGEQYF.

This chain's CDR3 is CASLDRATEAFF. CDR3 DNA: TGTGCCAGCCTTGACAGGGCAACTGAAGCTTTCTTT. The gene calls are TRBV28 and TRBJ1-1, with 7 bases identical to TRBD1. Trimming removed 8 bases from V and 5 bases from J; junction bases left unmatched: 5. This CDR3 spans 12 amino acids. Looked up from germline, CDR1 is MDHEN and CDR2 is SYDVKM.

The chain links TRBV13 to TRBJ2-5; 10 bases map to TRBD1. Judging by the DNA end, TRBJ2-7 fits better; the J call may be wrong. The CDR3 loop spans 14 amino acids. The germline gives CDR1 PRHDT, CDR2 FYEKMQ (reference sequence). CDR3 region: CASSSRDRGHEQYF. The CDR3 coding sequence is TGTGCCAGCAGCTCCCGGGACAGGGGCCACGAGCAGTACTTC.

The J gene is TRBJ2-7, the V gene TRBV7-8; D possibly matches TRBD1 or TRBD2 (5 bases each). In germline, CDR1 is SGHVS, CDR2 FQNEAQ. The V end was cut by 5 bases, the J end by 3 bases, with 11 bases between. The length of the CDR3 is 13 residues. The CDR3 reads CASSIGTDYEQYF. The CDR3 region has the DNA TGTGCCAGCAGCATCGGGACGGACTACGAGCAGTACTTC. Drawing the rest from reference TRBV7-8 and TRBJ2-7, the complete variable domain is GAGVSQSPRYKVAKRGQDVALRCDPISGHVSLFWYQQALGQGPEFLTYFQNEAQLDKSGLPSDRFFAERPEGSVSTLKIQRTQQEDSAVYLCASSIGTDYEQYFGPGTRLTVT.

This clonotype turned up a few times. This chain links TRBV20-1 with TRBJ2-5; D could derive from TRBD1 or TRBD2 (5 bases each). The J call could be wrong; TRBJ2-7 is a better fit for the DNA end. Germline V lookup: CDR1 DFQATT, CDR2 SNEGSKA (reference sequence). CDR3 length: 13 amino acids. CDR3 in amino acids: CSARPPGTGEQYF. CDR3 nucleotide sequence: TGCAGTGCTAGACCCCCTGGGACCGGCGAGCAGTACTTC.

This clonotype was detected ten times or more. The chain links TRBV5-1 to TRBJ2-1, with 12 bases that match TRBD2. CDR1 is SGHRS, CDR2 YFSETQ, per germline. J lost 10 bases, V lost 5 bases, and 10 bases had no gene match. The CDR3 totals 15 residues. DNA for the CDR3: TGCGCCAGCAGTCCGGGACTAGCGGGCGTAGGGGAGCAGTTCTTC. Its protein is CASSPGLAGVGEQFF.

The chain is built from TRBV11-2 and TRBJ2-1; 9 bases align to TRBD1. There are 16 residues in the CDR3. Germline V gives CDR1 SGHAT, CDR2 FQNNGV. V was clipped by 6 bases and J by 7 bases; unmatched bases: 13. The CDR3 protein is CASRFRGTGSTNEQFF. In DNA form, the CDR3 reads TGTGCCAGCAGATTTCGGGGGACAGGGAGTACAAATGAGCAGTTCTTC. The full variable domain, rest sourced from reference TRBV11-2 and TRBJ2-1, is EAGVAQSPRYKIIEKRQSVAFWCNPISGHATLYWYQQILGQGPKLLIQFQNNGVVDDSQLPKDRFSAERLKGVDSTLKIQPAKLEDSAVYLCASRFRGTGSTNEQFFGPGTRLTVL.